This TCR beta chain was recovered during a study of OX40 agonist ivuxolimab in advanced cancers. In the study overall: An agonistic human IgG2 monoclonal antibody against OX40 (CD134) was given. Partial responses were achieved by three patients: one hepatocellular carcinoma, two cutaneous melanoma.

Here immunoSEQ multiplex PCR was the method, and the copy in TCRdb shows in-frame clones only, minus some. The table includes over 70,000 clones, about 88% detected once. The receptor comes from an adult with an advanced solid tumor such as melanoma, head and neck, liver or kidney cancer. The specimen was CD4+ or CD8+ T cells sorted from blood, collected in a trial of the OX40 agonist ivuxolimab.

The CDR3, as DNA: TGTGCCAGCAGCAGGGTTGGCTACACCTTC. It is translated as CASSRVGYTF. The rearrangement links TRBV6-1 to TRBJ1-2; D may be TRBD1 (5 bases). The germline CDR1 and CDR2 sequences are MNHNS and SASEGT. The CDR3 contains 10 residues. The V and J ends lost 6 bases and 7 bases respectively, with 6 bases between them.